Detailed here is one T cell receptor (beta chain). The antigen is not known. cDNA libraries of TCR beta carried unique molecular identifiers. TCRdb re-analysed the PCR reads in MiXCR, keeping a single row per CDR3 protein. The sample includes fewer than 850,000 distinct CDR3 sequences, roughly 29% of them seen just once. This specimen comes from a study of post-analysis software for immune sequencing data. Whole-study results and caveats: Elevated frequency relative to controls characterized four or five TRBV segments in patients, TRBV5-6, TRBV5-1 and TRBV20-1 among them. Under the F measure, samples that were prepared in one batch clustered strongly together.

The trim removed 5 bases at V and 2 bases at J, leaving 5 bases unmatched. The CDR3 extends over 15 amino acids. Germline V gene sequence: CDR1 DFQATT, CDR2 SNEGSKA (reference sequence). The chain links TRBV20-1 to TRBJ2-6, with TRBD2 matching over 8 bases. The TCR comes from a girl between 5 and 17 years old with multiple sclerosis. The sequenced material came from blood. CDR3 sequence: CSAAQGLAGANVLTF. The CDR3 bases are TGCAGTGCTGCCCAGGGACTAGCTGGGGCCAACGTCCTGACTTTC.